These 30 T cell receptor beta chains were all obtained from the same sample, sequenced in a study of beta chain features in type 1 diabetes. Investigators reverse transcribed all isolated RNA, so they sequenced expressed TCRB transcripts. Some clones are missing from TCRdb's copy, which holds only in-frame ones; the method was immunoSEQ multiplex PCR. The top ten clones hold roughly 0.098% of a sample with over 500,000 clones, less than 20% of them seen once. The material sequenced was naive CD4+ T cells from blood. These receptor sequences come from a man younger than 30 in good health.

V gene TRBV28 combines with J gene TRBJ2-4, with D perhaps TRBD2 (5 bases). V lost 2 bases and J lost 0, with 11 bases in between. This CDR3 spans 16 amino acids. Germline V CDR1 and CDR2: MDHEN, SYDVKM. The CDR3 nucleotides are TGTGCCAGCAGTTTACCTAGCAGGCTAGCCAAAAACATTCAGTACTTC. The encoded protein is CASSLPSRLAKNIQYF.

This CDR3 reads CASSAGLYEQYF. The CDR3 DNA reads as TGTGCCAGCAGCGCGGGGCTCTACGAGCAGTACTTC. The chain employs TRBV5-4 and TRBJ2-7, with a possible D match to TRBD2 (6 bases). The V gene lost 4 bases and the J gene lost 3 bases, with 8 bases spanning the gap. The length of the CDR3 is 12 residues. Germline values: CDR1 SGHNT, CDR2 YYREEE (reference sequence).

This rearrangement joins TRBV9 to TRBJ2-7; 10 bases are a match to TRBD1. This CDR3 is built from 15 residues. Germline trimming cut 2 bases from V and 2 bases from J; bases unmatched to any gene: 4. CDR1 SGDLS and CDR2 YYNGEE come from the germline V gene. CDR3 residues: CASSVGTGDPYEQYF. The CDR3 DNA is TGTGCCAGCAGCGTCGGGACAGGGGATCCCTACGAGCAGTACTTC.

For the CDR3, the DNA is TGTGCCATCAGTGAAGCGGGGGGGAGCAATCAGCCCCAGCATTTT. Encoded protein: CAISEAGGSNQPQHF. The chain combines TRBV10-3 with TRBJ1-5, with D perhaps TRBD1 (5 bases). This CDR3 is 15 amino acids long. Germline lookup yields CDR1 ENHRY and CDR2 SYGVKD. V lost 3 bases to trimming and J lost 1 base, with 10 bases between them.

This clone came up once. The chain has TRBV7-8 and TRBJ1-5; 9 bases are a match to TRBD1. The CDR3 length is 14 residues. V was clipped by 5 bases and J by 11 bases; unmatched bases: 10. Germline CDR1 and CDR2: SGHVS and FQNEAQ. The CDR3 bases are TGTGCCAGCAGCGACCGGACAGGGGTTATGGCCCAGCATTTT. It specifies CASSDRTGVMAQHF.

The CDR3 loop is CASSHLRGEQYF. In DNA, the CDR3 is TGCGCCAGCAGCCATCTCCGTGGGGAGCAGTACTTC. The chain carries TRBV4-3 and TRBJ2-7, with D unclear. The CDR3 totals 12 residues. Trimming left V 3 bases short and J 7 bases short, with 10 bases between. Germline CDR1 and CDR2: LGHNA and YSLEER.

The chain uses TRBV19 and TRBJ2-5; 9 bases are a match to TRBD2. CDR1 is LNHDA and CDR2 is SQIVND in the germline V gene (reference sequence). The ends lost 0 bases at V and 0 bases at J; junction bases unmatched: 2. This CDR3 is built from 16 residues. The chain's CDR3 is CASSIDPSGDQETQYF. The CDR3 DNA reads TGTGCCAGTAGTATAGATCCTAGCGGGGACCAAGAGACCCAGTACTTC.

There are a few counts of this clone. The V and J genes are TRBV15 and TRBJ1-5; no clear D. The length of the CDR3 is 15 residues. Trimming removed 1 base from V and 6 bases from J, with 13 bases in between. Germline loops: CDR1 LNHNV, CDR2 YYDKDF (reference sequence). The CDR3 DNA is TGTGCCACCAGCAGAGGGAACCGGGGTTTTCAGCCCCAGCATTTT. Residues: CATSRGNRGFQPQHF.

This clone was seen more than once but under ten times. Other DNA sequences in the same sample also yield this CDR3. This sequence joins TRBV27 and TRBJ1-3; D remains ambiguous. The CDR3 extends over 13 amino acids. The germline V and J ends were trimmed by 2 bases and 3 bases, with 5 bases remaining between them. The germline CDR1 and CDR2 sequences are MNHEY and SMNVEV (reference sequence). Here the CDR3 reads CASSLRSGNTIYF. The DNA of the CDR3 is TGTGCCAGCAGTTTAAGAAGTGGAAACACCATATATTTT.

This clone was observed a few times. This rearrangement joins TRBV7-9 to TRBJ1-6; D possibly corresponds to TRBD1 (5 bases). Trimming left V 5 bases short and J 10 bases short, with 15 bases between. Looked up from germline, CDR1 is SEHNR and CDR2 is FQNEAQ (reference sequence). This CDR3 is built from 14 residues. CDR3 coding DNA: TGTGCCAGCAGCCTCCTCCAGGGTGGCTCACCCCTCCACTTT. The encoded protein is CASSLLQGGSPLHF.

This clone was counted between two and nine times. This chain links TRBV9 with TRBJ2-3; D ambiguous. In germline, CDR1 is SGDLS, CDR2 YYNGEE. CDR3 length equals 12 residues. Trimming took off 3 bases at V and 5 bases at J, with 7 bases between the two ends. CDR3 nucleotides: TGTGCCAGCAGCGGAGACCTAGATACGCAGTATTTT. Its protein product is CASSGDLDTQYF.

This clone was seen only a few times. CDR3 nucleotides: TGTGCCAGCAGACGTAAGGGGCAGAACAGTAGCAATCAGCCCCAGCATTTT. It is translated as CASRRKGQNSSNQPQHF. The chain is built from TRBV28 and TRBJ1-5, with D possibly being TRBD1 (5 bases). Per germline, CDR1 MDHEN and CDR2 SYDVKM. The germline V and J ends were trimmed by 6 bases and 0 bases, with 18 bases remaining between them. The CDR3 runs to 17 residues.

This clone was found a few times. The genes are TRBV7-8 and TRBJ2-2; the match to TRBD1 covers 11 bases. This CDR3 is 17 amino acids long. CDR1 and CDR2 from the germline V gene are SGHVS and FQNEAQ. J lost 9 bases, V lost 0 bases, and 9 bases had no gene match. CDR3 in amino acids: CASSLAYRTGGIWELFF. CDR3 nucleotide sequence: TGTGCCAGCAGCTTAGCGTACCGGACAGGGGGCATCTGGGAGCTGTTTTTT.

The V gene is TRBV7-3, the J gene TRBJ1-6, with D perhaps TRBD1 (5 bases). The V end was cut by 5 bases, the J end by 7 bases, with 9 bases between. The germline V gene has CDR1 SGHTA and CDR2 FQGTGA. The CDR3 loop spans 13 amino acids. The CDR3 here is CASSRQSNSPLHF. CDR3 DNA sequence: TGTGCCAGCAGCCGACAGAGCAATTCACCCCTCCACTTT.

The genes are TRBV5-6 and TRBJ1-1, with D tentatively TRBD1 (5 bases). The CDR3 has 15 residues. V gave up 4 bases and J gave up 1 base, with 14 bases separating them. CDR1 and CDR2 (germline): SGHDT, YYEEEE. CDR3 coding DNA: TGTGCCAGCAGCCTGTCCTCCGGGGCGAACACTGAAGCTTTCTTT. The encoded protein is CASSLSSGANTEAFF.

The V and J genes are TRBV6-5 and TRBJ2-4; TRBD1 agrees at 8 bases. The CDR3 runs 13 residues. CDR1 is MNHEY and CDR2 is SVGAGI in the germline V gene. The J segment lost 6 bases and the V segment lost 4 bases, leaving 2 bases of the junction unmatched. As DNA, the CDR3 is TGTGCCAGCAGTTTTGACAGGGGAAACATTCAGTACTTC. This translates into CASSFDRGNIQYF.

The J gene is TRBJ2-1, the V gene TRBV6-6; a possible D gene is TRBD1 (6 bases). Germline CDR1 is MNHNY and CDR2 is SVGAGI (reference sequence). The CDR3 length is 15 residues. The ends were cut back, 5 bases at V and 6 bases at J, with 17 bases in the middle. CDR3 nucleotides: TGTGCCAGCAGTGATGGACAGCTCCGGGGCAATGAGCAGTTCTTC. Its protein product is CASSDGQLRGNEQFF.

This clone was found a few times. For the CDR3, the DNA is TGCGCCAGCAGCCAAAGCGACACAGATACGCAGTATTTT. It codes for CASSQSDTDTQYF. This chain uses TRBV4-3 with TRBJ2-3, with D unclear. The CDR3 has 13 residues. Germline V gene sequence: CDR1 LGHNA, CDR2 YSLEER. Trimming cost V 2 bases and J 2 bases, with 5 bases left between them.

The chain carries TRBV5-4 and TRBJ1-1; possibly TRBD1 for D (5 bases). Deletions cut 0 bases from V and 0 bases from J, with 12 bases between. Germline CDR1 reads SGHNT; CDR2 reads YYREEE (reference sequence). The CDR3 has 16 residues. CDR3 amino acids: CASSLGGTYMNTEAFF. For the CDR3, the DNA is TGTGCCAGCAGCTTGGGCGGGACGTACATGAACACTGAAGCTTTCTTT.

The rearrangement links TRBV18 to TRBJ2-6, with D possibly being TRBD1 or TRBD2 (5 bases each). V was trimmed by 4 bases and J by 4 bases, leaving 17 bases between them. This CDR3 region has 17 residues. CDR1 and CDR2 from the germline V gene are KGHSH and LQKENI. In nucleotides, the CDR3 is TGTGCCAGCTCACATGAGATCGGGGCTCTGGGGGCCAACGTCCTGACTTTC. Translating it yields CASSHEIGALGANVLTF.

This chain's CDR3 is CASSGSGGNGEKLFF. The CDR3 DNA reads TGTGCCAGCAGTGGATCGGGGGGCAATGGGGAAAAACTGTTTTTT. The rearrangement joins TRBV25-1 to TRBJ1-4; possibly TRBD1 for D (6 bases). Germline CDR1 and CDR2: MGHDK and SYGVNS. V was cut by 4 bases and J by 8 bases, with 17 bases left in between. The CDR3 runs to 15 residues.

This clone was detected only a few times. V is TRBV5-1 and J is TRBJ2-3; 8 nucleotides agree with TRBD1. The CDR3 loop spans 15 amino acids. Germline lookup yields CDR1 SGHRS and CDR2 YFSETQ. J lost 4 bases, V lost 4 bases, and 8 bases had no gene match. The CDR3 DNA follows: TGCGCCAGCAGCCTCCGGACAGGGACGCCAGATACGCAGTATTTT. It is translated as CASSLRTGTPDTQYF.

There are a few counts of this clone. J is TRBJ2-5 and V is TRBV5-1; 11 positions agree with TRBD2. This CDR3 has 15 residues. The germline V gene encodes CDR1 SGHRS and CDR2 YFSETQ. Trimming removed 0 bases from V and 9 bases from J; junction bases left unmatched: 7. CDR3 in DNA: TGCGCCAGCAGCTTGGAGGGGACTAGCGGAGGGTCCCAGTACTTC. Translating it yields CASSLEGTSGGSQYF.

The chain couples TRBV6-5 to TRBJ2-7, with TRBD1 matching 8 bases. The CDR3 covers 15 residues. Germline V gene sequence: CDR1 MNHEY, CDR2 SVGAGI. V lost 2 bases to trimming and J lost 2 bases; unmatched junction nucleotides: 5. CDR3 sequence (DNA): TGTGCCAGCAGTTACCGGACAGGGAAGACCTACGAGCAGTACTTC. Its protein product is CASSYRTGKTYEQYF.

This clone was seen only a few times. The chain combines TRBV7-9 with TRBJ1-1, with a weak D call TRBD1 (5 bases). Germline V gene data show CDR1 as SEHNR and CDR2 as FQNEAQ (reference sequence). CDR3 size: 13 residues. Between the trimmed V and J ends, which lost 10 bases and 1 base, there was a span of 13 bases. The CDR3 spells CATRAGGNTEAFF. CDR3 sequence (DNA): TGTGCCACTCGCGCCGGGGGGAACACTGAAGCTTTCTTT.

The rearrangement uses TRBV14 and TRBJ2-7; D unclear. The germline V gene has CDR1 SGHDN and CDR2 FVKESK. V lost 0 bases and J lost 6, with 15 bases in between. CDR3 length: 15 amino acids. The CDR3 region is CASSQEVWLSSEQYF. The CDR3 nucleotides read TGTGCCAGCAGCCAAGAGGTTTGGCTGTCTAGCGAGCAGTACTTC.

This clone was picked up a small number of times. The chain has TRBV7-2 and TRBJ2-7; weak D call: TRBD2 (5 bases). Trimming shortened V by 1 base and J by 0 bases, and 13 bases separated the two germline ends. The germline CDR1 and CDR2 sequences are SGHTA and FQGNSA. CDR3 length equals 16 residues. For the CDR3, the DNA is TGTGCCAGCAGCTTAGTTTACGGGGAGATCTCCTACGAGCAGTACTTC. This gives the protein CASSLVYGEISYEQYF.

V usage is TRBV7-2 and J usage is TRBJ2-3; 7 nucleotides line up with TRBD2. The germline CDR1 and CDR2 sequences are SGHTA and FQGNSA. The CDR3 length is 15 residues. Germline trimming cut 5 bases from V and 0 bases from J; bases unmatched to any gene: 5. The DNA of the CDR3 is TGTGCCAGCAGCATCGGACTAGTTAGCACAGATACGCAGTATTTT. This gives the protein CASSIGLVSTDTQYF.

The chain links TRBV30 to TRBJ2-3; tentatively, D is TRBD2 (6 bases). V was pared by 3 bases and J by 5 bases, with 12 bases between. CDR3 length equals 13 residues. Per the germline V gene, CDR1 is GTSNPN and CDR2 is SVGIG (reference sequence). CDR3 sequence reads: CAWRPTGVDTQYF. The CDR3 DNA reads as TGTGCCTGGAGGCCAACGGGGGTAGATACGCAGTATTTT.

This clone was detected only a few times. The chain links TRBV10-3 to TRBJ1-6; 7 nucleotides agree with TRBD1. Germline trimming cut 0 bases from V and 10 bases from J; bases unmatched to any gene: 9. Germline V CDR1 and CDR2: ENHRY, SYGVKD. This CDR3 region has 16 residues. CDR3 sequence (DNA): TGTGCCATCAGTGAGTCGCCGGGAGGGGGCTACTCACCCCTCCACTTT. It specifies CAISESPGGGYSPLHF.